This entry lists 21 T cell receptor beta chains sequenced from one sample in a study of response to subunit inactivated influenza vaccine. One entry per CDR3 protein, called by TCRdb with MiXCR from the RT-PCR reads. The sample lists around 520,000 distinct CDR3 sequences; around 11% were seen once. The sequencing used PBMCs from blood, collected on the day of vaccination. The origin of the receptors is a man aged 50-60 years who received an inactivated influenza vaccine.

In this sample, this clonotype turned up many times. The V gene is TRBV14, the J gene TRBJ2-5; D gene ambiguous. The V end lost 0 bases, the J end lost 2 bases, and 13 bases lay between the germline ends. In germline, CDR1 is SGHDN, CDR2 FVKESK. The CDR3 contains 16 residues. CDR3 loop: CASSQERRQVQETQYF. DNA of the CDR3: TGTGCCAGCAGCCAAGAACGGAGACAAGTTCAAGAGACCCAGTACTTC.

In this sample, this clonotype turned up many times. Here the CDR3 DNA reads TGTGCCAGCAGCCCCGGGACAGCCCCTTTAGGAACTGAAGCTTTCTTT. It codes for CASSPGTAPLGTEAFF. The chain uses TRBV6-1 and TRBJ1-1, with 7 bases that match TRBD1. The ends lost 6 bases at V and 5 bases at J; junction bases unmatched: 15. The CDR3 sequence is 16 residues long. CDR1 and CDR2 (germline): MNHNS, SASEGT.

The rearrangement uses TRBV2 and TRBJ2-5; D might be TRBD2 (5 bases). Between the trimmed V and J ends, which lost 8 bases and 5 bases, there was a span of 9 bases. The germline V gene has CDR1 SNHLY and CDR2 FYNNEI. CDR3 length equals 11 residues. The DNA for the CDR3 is TGTGCCAGCGTACTAGGGGAGACCCAGTACTTC. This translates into CASVLGETQYF.

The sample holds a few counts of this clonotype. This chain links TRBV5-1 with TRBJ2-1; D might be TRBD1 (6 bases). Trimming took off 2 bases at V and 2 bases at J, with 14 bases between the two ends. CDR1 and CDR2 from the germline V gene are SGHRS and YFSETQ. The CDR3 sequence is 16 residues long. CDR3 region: CASSLGGDLAYNEQFF. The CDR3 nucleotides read TGCGCCAGCAGCTTAGGGGGAGATTTGGCCTACAATGAGCAGTTCTTC. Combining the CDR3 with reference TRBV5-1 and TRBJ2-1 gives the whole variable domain KAGVTQTPRYLIKTRGQQVTLSCSPISGHRSVSWYQQTPGQGLQFLFEYFSETQRNKGNFPGRFSGRQFSNSRSEMNVSTLELGDSALYLCASSLGGDLAYNEQFFGPGTRLTVL.

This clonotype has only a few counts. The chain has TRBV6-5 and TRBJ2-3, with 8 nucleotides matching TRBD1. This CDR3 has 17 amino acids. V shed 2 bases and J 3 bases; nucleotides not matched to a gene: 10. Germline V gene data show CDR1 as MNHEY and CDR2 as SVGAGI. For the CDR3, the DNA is TGTGCCAGCAGTTACACCAGACAGGGGTCCTCGACAGATACGCAGTATTTT. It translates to CASSYTRQGSSTDTQYF.

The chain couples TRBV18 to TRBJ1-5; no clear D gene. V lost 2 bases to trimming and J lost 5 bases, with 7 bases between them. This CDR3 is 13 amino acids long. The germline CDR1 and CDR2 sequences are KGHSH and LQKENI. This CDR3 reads CASSPGRHQPQHF. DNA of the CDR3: TGTGCCAGCTCACCAGGGCGACATCAGCCCCAGCATTTT.

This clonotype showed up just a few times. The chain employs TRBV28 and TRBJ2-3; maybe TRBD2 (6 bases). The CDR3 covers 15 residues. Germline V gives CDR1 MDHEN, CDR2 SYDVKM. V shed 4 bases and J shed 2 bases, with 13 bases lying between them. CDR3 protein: CASSSPGDPTDTQYF. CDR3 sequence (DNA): TGTGCCAGCAGTTCTCCGGGGGACCCCACAGATACGCAGTATTTT. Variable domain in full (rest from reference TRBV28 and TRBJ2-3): DVKVTQSSRYLVKRTGEKVFLECVQDMDHENMFWYRQDPGLGLRLIYFSYDVKMKEKGDIPEGYSVSREKKERFSLILESASTNQTSMYLCASSSPGDPTDTQYFGPGTRLTVL.

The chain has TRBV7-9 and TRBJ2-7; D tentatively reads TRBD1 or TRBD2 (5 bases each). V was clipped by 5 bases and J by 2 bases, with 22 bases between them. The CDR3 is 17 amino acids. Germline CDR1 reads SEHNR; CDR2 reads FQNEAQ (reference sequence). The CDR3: CASSDEIRGAQAYEQYF. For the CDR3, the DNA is TGTGCCAGCAGCGACGAAATAAGAGGGGCGCAAGCCTACGAGCAGTACTTC.

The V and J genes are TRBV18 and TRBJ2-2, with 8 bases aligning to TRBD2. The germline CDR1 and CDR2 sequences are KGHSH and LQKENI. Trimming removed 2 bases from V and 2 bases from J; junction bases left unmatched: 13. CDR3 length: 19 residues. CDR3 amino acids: CASSPNFLSGRDNTGELFF. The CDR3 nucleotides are TGTGCCAGCTCACCAAACTTCCTCAGCGGGAGAGATAACACCGGGGAGCTGTTTTTT.

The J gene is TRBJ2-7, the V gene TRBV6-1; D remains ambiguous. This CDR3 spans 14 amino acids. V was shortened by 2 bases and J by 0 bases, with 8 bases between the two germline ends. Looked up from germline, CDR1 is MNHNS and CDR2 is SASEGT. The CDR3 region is CASSELRSSYEQYF. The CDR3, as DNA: TGTGCCAGCAGTGAATTGAGAAGCTCCTACGAGCAGTACTTC.

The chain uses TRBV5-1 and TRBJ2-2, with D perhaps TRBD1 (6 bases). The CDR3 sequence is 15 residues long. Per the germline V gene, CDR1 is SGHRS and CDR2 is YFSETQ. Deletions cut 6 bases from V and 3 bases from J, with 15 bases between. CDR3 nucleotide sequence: TGCGCCAGCACCTACAGGGTTGGAGACACCGGGGAGCTGTTTTTT. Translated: CASTYRVGDTGELFF.

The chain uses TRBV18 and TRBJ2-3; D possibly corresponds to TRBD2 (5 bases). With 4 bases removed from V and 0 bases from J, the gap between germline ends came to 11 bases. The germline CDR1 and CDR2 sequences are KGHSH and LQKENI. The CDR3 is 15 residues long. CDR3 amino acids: CASSLIWESTDTQYF. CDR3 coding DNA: TGTGCCAGCTCACTAATTTGGGAGAGCACAGATACGCAGTATTTT.

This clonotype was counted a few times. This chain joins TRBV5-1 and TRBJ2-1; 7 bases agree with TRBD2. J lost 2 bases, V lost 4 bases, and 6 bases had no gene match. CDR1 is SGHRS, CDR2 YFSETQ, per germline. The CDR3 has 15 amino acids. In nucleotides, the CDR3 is TGCGCCAGCAGCCCCCTAGCGGAAACCTACAATGAGCAGTTCTTC. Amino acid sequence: CASSPLAETYNEQFF.

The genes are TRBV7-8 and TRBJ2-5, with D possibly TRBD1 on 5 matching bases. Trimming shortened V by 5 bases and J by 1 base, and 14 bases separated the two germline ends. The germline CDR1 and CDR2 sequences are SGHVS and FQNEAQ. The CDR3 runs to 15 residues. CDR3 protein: CASSGAYYFQETQYF. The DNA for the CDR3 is TGTGCCAGCAGCGGGGCATATTACTTCCAAGAGACCCAGTACTTC. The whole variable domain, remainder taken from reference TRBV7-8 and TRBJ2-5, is GAGVSQSPRYKVAKRGQDVALRCDPISGHVSLFWYQQALGQGPEFLTYFQNEAQLDKSGLPSDRFFAERPEGSVSTLKIQRTQQEDSAVYLCASSGAYYFQETQYFGPGTRLLVL.

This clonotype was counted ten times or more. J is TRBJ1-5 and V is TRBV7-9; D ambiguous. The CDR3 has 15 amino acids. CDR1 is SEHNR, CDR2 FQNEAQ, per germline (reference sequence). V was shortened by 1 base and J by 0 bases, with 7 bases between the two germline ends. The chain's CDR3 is CASSLGASSNQPQHF. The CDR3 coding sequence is TGTGCCAGCAGCTTAGGTGCCAGTAGCAATCAGCCCCAGCATTTT.

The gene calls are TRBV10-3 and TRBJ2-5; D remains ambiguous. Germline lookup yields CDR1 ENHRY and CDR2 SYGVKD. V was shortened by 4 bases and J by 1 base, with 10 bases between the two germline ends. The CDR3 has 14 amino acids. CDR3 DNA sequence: TGTGCCATCAGTGCTGGTCTCCGCCAAGAGACCCAGTACTTC. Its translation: CAISAGLRQETQYF.

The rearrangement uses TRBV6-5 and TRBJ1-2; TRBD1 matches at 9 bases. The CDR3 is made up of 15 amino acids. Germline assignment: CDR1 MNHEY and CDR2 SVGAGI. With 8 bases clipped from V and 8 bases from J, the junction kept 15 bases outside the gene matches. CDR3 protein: CASVPGTGLFGGYTF. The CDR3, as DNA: TGTGCCAGCGTTCCCGGGACAGGGCTTTTTGGGGGCTACACCTTC.

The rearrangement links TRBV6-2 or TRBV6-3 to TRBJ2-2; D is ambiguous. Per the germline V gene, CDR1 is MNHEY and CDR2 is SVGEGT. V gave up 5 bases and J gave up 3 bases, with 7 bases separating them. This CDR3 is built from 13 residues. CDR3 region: CASSNGYTGELFF. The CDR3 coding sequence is TGTGCCAGCAGTAACGGGTACACCGGGGAGCTGTTTTTT.

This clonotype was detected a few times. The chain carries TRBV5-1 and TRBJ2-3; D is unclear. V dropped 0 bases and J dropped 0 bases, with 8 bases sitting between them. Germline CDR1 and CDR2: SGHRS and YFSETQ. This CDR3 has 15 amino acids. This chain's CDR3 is CASSLVSASTDTQYF. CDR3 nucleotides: TGCGCCAGCAGCTTGGTTTCAGCTAGCACAGATACGCAGTATTTT.

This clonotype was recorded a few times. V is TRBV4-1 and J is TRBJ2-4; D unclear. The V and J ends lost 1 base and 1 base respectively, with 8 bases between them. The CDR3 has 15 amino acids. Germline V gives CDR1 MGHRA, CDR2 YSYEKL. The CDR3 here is CASSQGYLAKNIQYF. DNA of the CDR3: TGCGCCAGCAGCCAAGGCTACCTGGCCAAAAACATTCAGTACTTC.

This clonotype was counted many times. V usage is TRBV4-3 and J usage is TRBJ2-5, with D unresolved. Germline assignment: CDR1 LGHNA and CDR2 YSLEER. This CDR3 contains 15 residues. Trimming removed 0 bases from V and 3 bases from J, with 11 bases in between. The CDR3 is CASSQDSREKETQYF. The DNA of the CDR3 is TGCGCCAGCAGCCAAGATTCTAGAGAAAAAGAGACCCAGTACTTC.